The 4 T cell receptor beta chains listed next were all sequenced from one sample in a study of T cells in Graves' hyperthyroidism and ophthalmopathy. It was RNA transcripts that yielded the amplified TCR beta CDR3 regions. A set of HTBI primers served as the primers for a first-round RT-PCR of the TCR CDR3. TCRdb called the multiplex PCR reads again in MiXCR, with one record for every CDR3 protein. The data show just over 550,000 distinct CDR3 sequences, around 45% seen once. The sequencing sample was made of peripheral blood or thyroid tissue (not recorded which). These receptors were collected from a woman younger than 35 with Graves' hyperthyroidism.

The rearrangement uses TRBV25-1 and TRBJ1-2; 9 bases agree with TRBD1. Germline CDR1 is MGHDK and CDR2 is SYGVNS. After removal of 8 bases from V and 8 bases from J, the junction contained 6 bases not matched to a gene. CDR3 length: 12 residues. The CDR3 DNA follows: TGTGCCAGCGTTACAGGGGGCAGGGGCTACACCTTC. Its protein product is CASVTGGRGYTF.

A single count supports this clonotype. This chain joins TRBV14 and TRBJ1-2; D not certain. The CDR3 runs to 15 residues. CDR1 and CDR2 from the germline V gene are SGHDN and FVKESK. V lost 3 bases to trimming and J lost 4 bases, with 15 bases between them. The CDR3 nucleotides read TGTGCCAGCAGCCAGACCCCCTCGTTAGGCTATGGCTACACCTTC. Its protein is CASSQTPSLGYGYTF.

This clonotype has a count of ten or more. The V call is TRBV20-1, the J call TRBJ1-6; no definite D call. Trimming removed 7 bases from V and 7 bases from J, with 11 bases in between. From germline, CDR1 is DFQATT and CDR2 SNEGSKA (reference sequence). The CDR3 is made up of 12 amino acids. CDR3 DNA: TGCAGTGTCAACAGAGGAAATTCACCCCTCCACTTT. Residues: CSVNRGNSPLHF.

This clonotype was seen repeatedly, ten times or more. The chain joins TRBV2 to TRBJ1-5; D is undetermined. CDR3 length: 14 amino acids. Germline V gives CDR1 SNHLY, CDR2 FYNNEI. The V and J ends lost 6 bases and 1 base respectively, with 10 bases between them. The CDR3, as DNA: TGTGCCAGCAGAGCGGACCCCAGCAATCAGCCCCAGCATTTT. It specifies CASRADPSNQPQHF.